A single sample is the source of the 12 T cell receptor beta chains below, sequenced in a study of shared clonotypes between healthy human individuals (dated by TCRdb to the early 2020s). The library came from the immunoSEQ multiplex PCR assay. The clones in this table, taken by TCRdb from immuneACCESS, are in-frame only. Not every clone is retained; where verified, under half of the shortfall comes from an unresolved V gene, and the cause of the rest is unknown. This sample is represented by 640,000 or so clones; approximately 75% of them were singletons. The ten top clones hold 1.8% of the sample. Input material: memory CD4+ T cells sorted from blood. The cell subset or site label corresponds to: CD45RA-negative fraction. The origin of the receptors is a woman younger than 45 in good health.

The V and J genes are TRBV4-1 and TRBJ1-3; perhaps TRBD1 as D (6 bases). The CDR3 sequence is 16 residues long. Trimming shortened V by 4 bases and J by 0 bases, and 13 bases separated the two germline ends. CDR1 MGHRA and CDR2 YSYEKL come from the germline V gene. CDR3 nucleotides: TGCGCCAGCAGCCTCAATGCACAGGGCTCTGGAAACACCATATATTTT. As protein: CASSLNAQGSGNTIYF.

The chain couples TRBV27 to TRBJ1-4, with 7 nucleotides matching TRBD1. CDR3 length: 14 residues. Per germline, CDR1 MNHEY and CDR2 SMNVEV (reference sequence). The V gene end was trimmed by 10 bases and the J gene end by 7 bases; junction bases not matched to a gene: 12. The CDR3 reads CATKKGARSEKLFF. In DNA, the CDR3 is TGTGCCACAAAAAAGGGGGCGCGAAGTGAAAAACTGTTTTTT.

This chain joins TRBV29-1 and TRBJ1-2; maybe TRBD1 (5 bases). This CDR3 is 12 amino acids long. Between the trimmed V and J ends, which lost 6 bases and 5 bases, there was a span of 13 bases. Germline values: CDR1 SQVTM, CDR2 ANQGSEA. The CDR3 loop is CSVTRDSYGYTF. The DNA of the CDR3 is TGCAGCGTCACGAGGGACTCGTATGGCTACACCTTC.

CDR3 residues: CSVGTASYEQFF. The CDR3 DNA is TGCAGCGTTGGGACAGCGTCCTACGAGCAGTTCTTC. The chain is built from TRBV29-1 and TRBJ2-1, with D perhaps TRBD1 (6 bases). The CDR3 sequence is 12 residues long. Trimming pared 4 bases from V and 10 bases from J, leaving 14 bases between. Per germline, CDR1 SQVTM and CDR2 ANQGSEA.

This rearrangement joins TRBV7-8 to TRBJ2-1; possible D gene TRBD1, 6 bases. V was trimmed by 8 bases and J by 9 bases, leaving 17 bases between them. The CDR3 is 13 residues long. Germline CDR1 is SGHVS and CDR2 is FQNEAQ. CDR3 sequence: CASGRGGEGEQFF. In DNA, the CDR3 is TGTGCCAGCGGAAGAGGGGGAGAGGGTGAGCAGTTCTTC.

This clone showed up just once. The chain joins TRBV6-1 to TRBJ2-7; TRBD1 matches 9 bases. CDR3 length: 17 amino acids. Germline values: CDR1 MNHNS, CDR2 SASEGT. V trimming: 1 base; J trimming: 4 bases; junction bases outside the gene matches: 11. The CDR3 nucleotides are TGTGCCAGCAGTGAAGGCGGAGGGGGACAGGGCAGATACGAGCAGTACTTC. Its protein is CASSEGGGGQGRYEQYF.

On this clone: With only one base between it and a far larger clone, this is likely a read error. The identical CDR3 is also encoded by other nucleotide sequences in the sample. The chain uses TRBV7-2 and TRBJ2-3; D unresolved. The germline V gene encodes CDR1 SGHTA and CDR2 FQGNSA. V lost 5 bases to trimming and J lost 3 bases, with 6 bases between them. This CDR3 comprises 12 residues. CDR3 sequence: CASSPYTDTQYF. The CDR3 nucleotides are TGTGCCAGCAGCCCCTATACAGATACGCAGTATTTT.

The rearrangement joins TRBV19 to TRBJ1-2; the D is unclear. The V gene lost 3 bases and the J gene lost 6 bases, with 11 bases spanning the gap. Germline CDR1 and CDR2: LNHDA and SQIVND (reference sequence). This CDR3 has 13 residues. CDR3 sequence: CASSMAGFDGYTF. CDR3 bases: TGTGCCAGTAGTATGGCGGGGTTCGATGGCTACACCTTC.

This clone was seen more than once but under ten times. The V call is TRBV18, the J call TRBJ1-1; no clear D gene. This CDR3 has 13 amino acids. V lost 3 bases and J lost 3, with 8 bases in between. The germline V gene encodes CDR1 KGHSH and CDR2 LQKENI. This CDR3 reads CASSPQADTEAFF. The DNA for the CDR3 is TGTGCCAGCTCACCTCAGGCGGACACTGAAGCTTTCTTT. The full variable domain, rest sourced from reference TRBV18 and TRBJ1-1, is NAGVMQNPRHLVRRRGQEARLRCSPMKGHSHVYWYRQLPEEGLKFMVYLQKENIIDESGMPKERFSAEFPKEGPSILRIQQVVRGDSAAYFCASSPQADTEAFFGQGTRLTVV.

V gene TRBV5-1 combines with J gene TRBJ2-5; no clear D. The CDR3 is 14 residues long. V lost 2 bases and J 1 base, leaving 9 bases between the germline ends. CDR1 is SGHRS, CDR2 YFSETQ, per germline. CDR3 in amino acids: CASSLFLSQETQYF. The CDR3 bases are TGCGCCAGCAGCTTATTCTTATCCCAAGAGACCCAGTACTTC.

This chain connects TRBV2 to TRBJ2-7; D tentatively fits TRBD1 or TRBD2 (6 bases each). There are 15 residues in the CDR3. CDR1 and CDR2 from the germline V gene are SNHLY and FYNNEI. Trimming took off 3 bases at V and 7 bases at J, with 19 bases between the two ends. CDR3 protein: CASSDDRRVLGEQYF. CDR3 in DNA: TGTGCCAGCAGTGATGACAGGAGGGTTCTCGGGGAGCAGTACTTC. The full variable domain, completed using reference TRBV2 and TRBJ2-7, is EPEVTQTPSHQVTQMGQEVILRCVPISNHLYFYWYRQILGQKVEFLVSFYNNEISEKSEIFDDQFSVERPDGSNFTLKIRSTKLEDSAMYFCASSDDRRVLGEQYFGPGTRLTVT.

Only a few counts were recorded for this clone. The gene calls are TRBV28 and TRBJ1-1, with no clear D. Germline V gene sequence: CDR1 MDHEN, CDR2 SYDVKM. V lost 7 bases, J lost 0 bases, and 9 bases lay in between. CDR3 length equals 13 residues. The CDR3 is CASIKTLNTEAFF. Here the CDR3 DNA reads TGTGCCAGCATAAAGACCCTGAACACTGAAGCTTTCTTT.